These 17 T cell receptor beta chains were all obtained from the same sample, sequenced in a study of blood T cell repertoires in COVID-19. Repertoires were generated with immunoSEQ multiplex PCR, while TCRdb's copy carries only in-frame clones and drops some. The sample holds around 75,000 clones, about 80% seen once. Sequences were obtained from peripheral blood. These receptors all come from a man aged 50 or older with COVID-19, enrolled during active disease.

CDR3 DNA sequence: TGTGCCAGCAGCCCCCTAGCGGGGGAGTTCAATGAGCAGTTCTTC. Translation: CASSPLAGEFNEQFF. The V and J genes are TRBV3-1 (or the pseudogene TRBV3-2) and TRBJ2-1; 10 bases map to TRBD2. The CDR3 consists of 15 residues. With 4 bases clipped from V and 6 bases from J, the junction kept 6 bases outside the gene matches. Germline loops: CDR1 LGHDT, CDR2 YNNKEL (reference sequence).

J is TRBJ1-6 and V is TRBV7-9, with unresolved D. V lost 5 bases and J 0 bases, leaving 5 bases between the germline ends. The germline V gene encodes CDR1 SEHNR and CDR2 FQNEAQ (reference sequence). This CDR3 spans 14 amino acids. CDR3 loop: CASSEDSYNSPLHF. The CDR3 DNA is TGTGCCAGCAGCGAGGACTCCTATAATTCACCCCTCCACTTT. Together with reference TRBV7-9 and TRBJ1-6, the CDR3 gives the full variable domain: DTGVSQNPRHKITKRGQNVTFRCDPISEHNRLYWYRQTLGQGPEFLTYFQNEAQLEKSRLLSDRFSAERPKGSFSTLEIQRTEQGDSAMYLCASSEDSYNSPLHFGNGTRLTVT.

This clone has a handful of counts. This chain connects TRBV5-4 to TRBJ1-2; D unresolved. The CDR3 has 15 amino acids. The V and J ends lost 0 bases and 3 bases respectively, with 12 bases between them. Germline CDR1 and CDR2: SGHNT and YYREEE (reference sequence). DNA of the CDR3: TGTGCCAGCAGCTTGGATGAGGGATGGGACTATGGCTACACCTTC. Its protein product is CASSLDEGWDYGYTF.

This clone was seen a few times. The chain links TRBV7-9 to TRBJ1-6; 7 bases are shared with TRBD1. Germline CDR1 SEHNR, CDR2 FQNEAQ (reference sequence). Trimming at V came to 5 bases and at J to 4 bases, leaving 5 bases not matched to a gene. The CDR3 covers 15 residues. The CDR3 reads CASSGGQSYNSPLHF. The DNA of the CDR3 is TGTGCCAGCAGCGGGGGACAGTCATATAATTCACCCCTCCACTTT.

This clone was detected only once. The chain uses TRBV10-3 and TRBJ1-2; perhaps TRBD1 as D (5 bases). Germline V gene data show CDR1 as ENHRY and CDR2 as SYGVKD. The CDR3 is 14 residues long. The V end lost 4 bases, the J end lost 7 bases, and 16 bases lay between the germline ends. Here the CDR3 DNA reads TGTGCCATCAGTGGGCTAGTAGGGGATGGTGGCTACACCTTC. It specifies CAISGLVGDGGYTF.

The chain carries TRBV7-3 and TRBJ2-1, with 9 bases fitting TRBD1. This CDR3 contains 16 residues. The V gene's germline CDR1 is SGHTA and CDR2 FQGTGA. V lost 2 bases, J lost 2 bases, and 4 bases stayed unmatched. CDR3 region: CASSLFRQGAYNEQFF. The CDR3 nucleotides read TGTGCCAGCAGCTTATTCAGACAGGGGGCCTACAATGAGCAGTTCTTC.

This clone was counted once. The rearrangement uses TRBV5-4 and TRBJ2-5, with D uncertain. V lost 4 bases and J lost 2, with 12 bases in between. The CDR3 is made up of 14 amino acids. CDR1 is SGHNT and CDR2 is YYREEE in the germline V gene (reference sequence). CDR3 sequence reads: CASSQSVGQETQYF. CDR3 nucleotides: TGTGCCAGCAGCCAGAGCGTGGGTCAAGAGACCCAGTACTTC.

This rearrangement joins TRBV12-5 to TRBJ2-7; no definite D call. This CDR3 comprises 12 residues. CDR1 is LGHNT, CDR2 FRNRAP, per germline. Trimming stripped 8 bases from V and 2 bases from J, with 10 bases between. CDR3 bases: TGTGCTAGTCAGCAGGAAACCTACGAGCAGTACTTC. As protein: CASQQETYEQYF.

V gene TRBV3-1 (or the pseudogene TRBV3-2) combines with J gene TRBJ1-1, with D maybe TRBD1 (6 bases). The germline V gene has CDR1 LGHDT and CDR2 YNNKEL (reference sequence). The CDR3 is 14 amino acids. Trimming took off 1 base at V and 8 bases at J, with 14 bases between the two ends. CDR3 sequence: CASSQAARGAEAFF. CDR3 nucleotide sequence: TGTGCCAGCAGCCAAGCGGCCAGGGGAGCCGAAGCTTTCTTT.

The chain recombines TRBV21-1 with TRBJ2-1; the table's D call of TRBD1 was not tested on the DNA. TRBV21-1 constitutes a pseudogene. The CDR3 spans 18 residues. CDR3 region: CARTANFEGTGGYNEQFF. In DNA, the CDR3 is TGTGCCAGGACCGCCAACTTTGAAGGGACAGGGGGCTACAATGAGCAGTTCTTC.

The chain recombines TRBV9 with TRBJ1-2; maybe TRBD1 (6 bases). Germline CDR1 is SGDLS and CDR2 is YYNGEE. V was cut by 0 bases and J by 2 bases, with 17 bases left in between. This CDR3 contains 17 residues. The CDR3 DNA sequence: TGTGCCAGCAGCGTAGATTCCCAGGGGCGAGCGAACTATGGCTACACCTTC. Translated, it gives CASSVDSQGRANYGYTF.

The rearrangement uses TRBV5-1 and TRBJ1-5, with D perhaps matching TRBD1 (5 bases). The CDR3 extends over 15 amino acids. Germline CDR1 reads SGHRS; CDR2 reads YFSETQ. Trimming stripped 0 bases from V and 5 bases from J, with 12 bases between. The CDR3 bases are TGCGCCAGCAGCTTGGAGGGGTATAGGGATCAGCCCCAGCATTTT. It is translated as CASSLEGYRDQPQHF.

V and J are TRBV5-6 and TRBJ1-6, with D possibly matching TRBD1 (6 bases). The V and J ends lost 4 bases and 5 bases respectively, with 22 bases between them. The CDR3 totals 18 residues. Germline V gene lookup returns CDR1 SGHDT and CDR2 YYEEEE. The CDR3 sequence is CASSDISGQGLDNSPLHF. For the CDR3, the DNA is TGTGCCAGCAGCGATATTTCGGGACAAGGGCTAGATAATTCACCCCTCCACTTT.

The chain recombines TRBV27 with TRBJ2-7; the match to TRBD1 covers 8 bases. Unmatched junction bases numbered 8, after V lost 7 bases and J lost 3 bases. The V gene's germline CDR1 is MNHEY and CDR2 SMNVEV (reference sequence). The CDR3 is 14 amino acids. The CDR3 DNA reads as TGTGCCAGCAAACGGACAGGGCGTTTCTACGAGCAGTACTTC. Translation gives CASKRTGRFYEQYF.

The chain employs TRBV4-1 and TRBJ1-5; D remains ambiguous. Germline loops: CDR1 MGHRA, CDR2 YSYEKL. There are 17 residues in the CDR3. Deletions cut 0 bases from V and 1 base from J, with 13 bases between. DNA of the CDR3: TGCGCCAGCAGCCAAGATTATCCGGCTAGGAGCAATCAGCCCCAGCATTTT. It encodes CASSQDYPARSNQPQHF.

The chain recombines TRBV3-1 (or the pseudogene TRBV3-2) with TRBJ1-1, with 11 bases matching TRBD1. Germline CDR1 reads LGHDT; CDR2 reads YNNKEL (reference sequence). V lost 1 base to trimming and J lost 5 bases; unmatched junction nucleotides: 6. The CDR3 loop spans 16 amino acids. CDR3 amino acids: CASSQVGQGAWTEAFF. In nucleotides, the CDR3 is TGTGCCAGCAGCCAAGTTGGACAGGGGGCCTGGACTGAAGCTTTCTTT.

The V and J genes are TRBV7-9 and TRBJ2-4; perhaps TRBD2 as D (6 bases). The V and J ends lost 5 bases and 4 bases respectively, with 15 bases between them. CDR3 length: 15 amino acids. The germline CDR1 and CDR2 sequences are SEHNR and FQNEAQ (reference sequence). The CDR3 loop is CASSSSRDLKNIQYF. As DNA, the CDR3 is TGTGCCAGCAGCAGTTCAAGGGACTTGAAAAACATTCAGTACTTC.